Below, 19 T cell receptor beta chains from the same sample are listed, as sequenced in a study of shared clonotypes between healthy human individuals. Using immunoSEQ multiplex PCR, the repertoire was profiled, and TCRdb retains in-frame clones only, with some absent. The sample lists about 2,100,000 clones; around 93% were seen once. The naive CD8 population came from CD45RO-negative cells selected for CCR7, without terminally differentiated effector memory CD45RA+ cells. The sample comprised naive CD8+ T cells from PBMCs. These receptor sequences come from a man aged 18 to 30 in good health. Some clones in this sample may be carry-over from other donors' samples.

CDR3 sequence reads: CASSLAVWNLAGPREGSNEQFF. CDR3 in DNA: TGTGCCAGCAGCTTAGCGGTTTGGAATCTAGCGGGACCCAGAGAGGGGTCAAATGAGCAGTTCTTC. The gene calls are TRBV7-6 and TRBJ2-1, with 9 bases lining up with TRBD2. The CDR3 consists of 22 residues. Losses at the gene ends were 0 bases for V and 7 bases for J; bases not matched to a gene: 25. Looked up from germline, CDR1 is SGHVS and CDR2 is FNYEAQ.

J is TRBJ1-5 and V is TRBV7-9; tentative D call: TRBD1 (6 bases). The V end lost 1 base, the J end lost 0 bases, and 16 bases lay between the germline ends. CDR3 length: 18 amino acids. Germline V gene lookup returns CDR1 SEHNR and CDR2 FQNEAQ (reference sequence). CDR3 sequence (DNA): TGTGCCAGCAGCTTAGGAAGACAGGTTCTCGATAGCAATCAGCCCCAGCATTTT. As protein: CASSLGRQVLDSNQPQHF.

The chain is built from TRBV27 and TRBJ2-1, with a weak D call TRBD2 (6 bases). Trimming stripped 1 base from V and 8 bases from J, with 21 bases between. CDR3 length: 17 amino acids. CDR1 and CDR2 (germline): MNHEY, SMNVEV (reference sequence). DNA for the CDR3: TGTGCCAGCAGTTTATATGGGCGGGTAGCGGCCAACTATGAGCAGTTCTTC. Translation gives CASSLYGRVAANYEQFF.

The rearrangement links TRBV9 to TRBJ2-2; the match to TRBD2 covers 7 bases. CDR3 length equals 15 residues. Germline-derived CDR1 and CDR2 are SGDLS and YYNGEE. Trimming took 3 bases from V and 3 from J; bases not matched to a gene: 5. CDR3 sequence: CASSAEGGDTGELFF. The CDR3, as DNA: TGTGCCAGCAGCGCTGAGGGAGGGGACACCGGGGAGCTGTTTTTT.

This sequence joins TRBV28 and TRBJ2-7, with 9 bases identical to TRBD1. V shed 4 bases, J shed 4 bases, and the junction held 5 bases outside the gene matches. The CDR3 has 14 amino acids. The germline V gene encodes CDR1 MDHEN and CDR2 SYDVKM. The CDR3: CASSSGTGNYEQYF. The CDR3 DNA follows: TGTGCCAGCAGTTCCGGGACAGGGAATTACGAGCAGTACTTC.

V is TRBV27 and J is TRBJ2-7; the D gene is possibly TRBD1 (6 bases). Germline V gives CDR1 MNHEY, CDR2 SMNVEV (reference sequence). CDR3 length: 15 amino acids. V lost 4 bases, J lost 4 bases, and 17 bases lay in between. The CDR3 reads CASSSLIQGFYEQYF. CDR3 coding DNA: TGTGCCAGCAGTTCCCTGATCCAGGGGTTTTACGAGCAGTACTTC.

V gene TRBV7-2 combines with J gene TRBJ2-1, with D uncertain. Germline loops: CDR1 SGHTA, CDR2 FQGNSA. The V end was cut by 5 bases, the J end by 3 bases, with 14 bases between. The CDR3 is made up of 15 amino acids. DNA for the CDR3: TGTGCCAGCAGCCCAGTTTCGTGGGGCTACAATGAGCAGTTCTTC. It codes for CASSPVSWGYNEQFF.

Notes on this clone: The sample holds other DNA sequences that translate to the same CDR3. This chain connects TRBV7-9 to TRBJ2-7; D gene unclear. The ends were cut back, 5 bases at V and 0 bases at J, with 8 bases in the middle. Germline loops: CDR1 SEHNR, CDR2 FQNEAQ (reference sequence). The CDR3 length is 13 residues. For the CDR3, the DNA is TGTGCCAGCAGCCTCCCGAGCTCCTACGAGCAGTACTTC. Amino acid sequence: CASSLPSSYEQYF.

The CDR3 DNA follows: TGTGCCAGCAGCTCGCCCCAGTTTGAAAAACTGTTTTTT. Amino acid sequence: CASSSPQFEKLFF. The J gene is TRBJ1-4, the V gene TRBV7-9; D call uncertain. Germline CDR1 SEHNR, CDR2 FQNEAQ (reference sequence). Between the trimmed V and J ends, which lost 4 bases and 7 bases, there was a span of 10 bases. This CDR3 spans 13 amino acids.

The chain uses TRBV5-5 and TRBJ2-7; no definite D call. The CDR3 has 13 amino acids. V lost 0 bases and J 3 bases, leaving 7 bases between the germline ends. CDR1 is SGHKS and CDR2 is YYEKEE in the germline V gene (reference sequence). The CDR3 nucleotides read TGTGCCAGCAGCTTGGCTCTGGGCTACGAGCAGTACTTC. Protein sequence: CASSLALGYEQYF. The full variable domain, with the rest looked up from reference TRBV5-5 and TRBJ2-7, is DAGVTQSPTHLIKTRGQQVTLRCSPISGHKSVSWYQQVLGQGPQFIFQYYEKEERGRGNFPDRFSARQFPNYSSELNVNALLLGDSALYLCASSLALGYEQYFGPGTRLTVT.

The chain employs TRBV6-5 and TRBJ2-7; 9 nucleotides agree with TRBD1. Germline-derived CDR1 and CDR2 are MNHEY and SVGAGI. V lost 0 bases, J lost 1 base, and 4 bases stayed unmatched. The CDR3 covers 16 residues. The chain's CDR3 is CASSYSPGQGSYEQYF. CDR3 DNA: TGTGCCAGCAGTTACTCCCCGGGACAGGGATCCTACGAGCAGTACTTC.

The chain recombines TRBV7-8 with TRBJ1-2; D uncertain. CDR1 is SGHVS, CDR2 FQNEAQ, per germline. CDR3 length equals 15 residues. V was cut by 5 bases and J by 3 bases, with 16 bases left in between. In DNA form, the CDR3 reads TGTGCCAGCAGCCCGGTCCCGCAACCTGACTATGGCTACACCTTC. Translation gives CASSPVPQPDYGYTF.

The chain recombines TRBV4-3 with TRBJ1-2; possible D gene TRBD1, 6 bases. This CDR3 region has 16 residues. The germline gives CDR1 LGHNA, CDR2 YSLEER. Trimming stripped 4 bases from V and 2 bases from J, with 17 bases between. In DNA, the CDR3 is TGCGCCAGCAGCCTCTGGACAGCTCAATCCAACTATGGCTACACCTTC. Residues: CASSLWTAQSNYGYTF.

This clone is a singleton in its sample. The V gene is TRBV6-5, the J gene TRBJ1-6; D possibly corresponds to TRBD1 (5 bases). The V end was cut by 2 bases, the J end by 13 bases, with 6 bases between. CDR3 length equals 11 residues. CDR1 and CDR2 from the germline V gene are MNHEY and SVGAGI. The CDR3 sequence is CASSYGGPLHF. The CDR3 DNA reads as TGTGCCAGCAGTTACGGGGGGCCCCTCCACTTT.

The genes are TRBV7-2 and TRBJ2-1; maybe TRBD1 (6 bases). Trimming removed 0 bases from V and 13 bases from J, with 10 bases in between. Germline CDR1 and CDR2: SGHTA and FQGNSA. The CDR3 has 12 amino acids. CDR3 region: CASSLAGAEQFF. CDR3 nucleotide sequence: TGTGCCAGCAGCTTAGCGGGGGCGGAACAGTTCTTC.

This chain links TRBV14 with TRBJ1-1; possibly TRBD1 for D (5 bases). This CDR3 has 13 residues. Trimming removed 4 bases from V and 4 bases from J, with 10 bases in between. Germline V gene data show CDR1 as SGHDN and CDR2 as FVKESK. The CDR3 sequence is CASSRGTITEAFF. CDR3 nucleotides: TGTGCCAGCAGCCGAGGGACGATCACTGAAGCTTTCTTT.

The chain employs TRBV9 and TRBJ2-7; the match to TRBD2 covers 7 bases. The CDR3 is 15 residues long. With V trimmed by 4 bases and J by 0 bases, 7 bases remained unmatched. CDR1 SGDLS and CDR2 YYNGEE come from the germline V gene. The chain's CDR3 is CASSRTSVSSYEQYF. For the CDR3, the DNA is TGTGCCAGCAGCCGCACTAGCGTTTCCTCCTACGAGCAGTACTTC. Drawing the rest from reference TRBV9 and TRBJ2-7, the complete variable domain is DSGVTQTPKHLITATGQRVTLRCSPRSGDLSVYWYQQSLDQGLQFLIQYYNGEERAKGNILERFSAQQFPDLHSELNLSSLELGDSALYFCASSRTSVSSYEQYFGPGTRLTVT.

This chain joins TRBV11-2 and TRBJ1-2; 8 bases are shared with TRBD1. This CDR3 region has 17 residues. Per germline, CDR1 SGHAT and CDR2 FQNNGV. V shed 0 bases, J shed 1 base, and the junction held 7 bases outside the gene matches. CDR3 bases: TGTGCCAGCAGCTTAGATCCAGGGGGCGTAGATAACTATGGCTACACCTTC. Translated, it gives CASSLDPGGVDNYGYTF.

This clone was observed once. Different DNA sequences within this sample yield the same CDR3. This chain connects TRBV7-6 to TRBJ2-7; D gene ambiguous. V lost 3 bases and J lost 1, with 7 bases in between. The CDR3 has 13 residues. Germline loops: CDR1 SGHVS, CDR2 FNYEAQ. CDR3 in DNA: TGTGCCAGCAGCTTTGCGGCTTCCTACGAGCAGTACTTC. The encoded protein is CASSFAASYEQYF.